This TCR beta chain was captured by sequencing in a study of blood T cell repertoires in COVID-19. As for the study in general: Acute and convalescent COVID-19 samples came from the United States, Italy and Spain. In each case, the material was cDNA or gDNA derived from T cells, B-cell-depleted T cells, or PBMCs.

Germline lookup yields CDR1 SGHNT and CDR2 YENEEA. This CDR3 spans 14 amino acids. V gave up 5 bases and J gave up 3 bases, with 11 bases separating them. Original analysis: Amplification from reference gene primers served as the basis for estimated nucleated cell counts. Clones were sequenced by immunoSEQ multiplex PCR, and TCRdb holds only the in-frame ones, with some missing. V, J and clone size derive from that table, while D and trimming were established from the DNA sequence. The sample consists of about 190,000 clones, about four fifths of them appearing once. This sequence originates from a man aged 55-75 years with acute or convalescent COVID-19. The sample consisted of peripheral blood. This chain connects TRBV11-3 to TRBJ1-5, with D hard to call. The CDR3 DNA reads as TGTGCCAGCAGCGTTTCGAGGTACAATCAGCCCCAGCATTTT. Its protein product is CASSVSRYNQPQHF.